The present entry profiles one T cell receptor beta chain with its context. The sample originates from a study of blood T cell repertoires in COVID-19. Using immunoSEQ multiplex PCR, the repertoire was profiled, and TCRdb retains in-frame clones only, with some absent. The table includes over 130,000 clones, approximately 78% detected once. Germline V gene data show CDR1 as MNHEY and CDR2 as SVGAGI. Losses at the gene ends were 6 bases for V and 3 bases for J; bases not matched to a gene: 7. The CDR3 length is 14 residues. V and J are TRBV6-5 and TRBJ1-2; 7 bases map to TRBD1. Sequences were obtained from peripheral blood. The sequence was collected from a woman older than 75 with acute or convalescent COVID-19. The DNA of the CDR3 is TGTGCCAGCAGATCCAGACAGGGAGACTATGGCTACACCTTC. This translates into CASRSRQGDYGYTF.